The entry that follows covers one TCR beta chain sequence. The sample is drawn from a study of blood T cell repertoires in COVID-19. Trimming cost V 3 bases and J 10 bases; bases outside gene matches: 14. The CDR3 totals 16 residues. Germline V CDR1 and CDR2: LGHNA, YSLEER. Here immunoSEQ multiplex PCR was the method, and the copy in TCRdb shows in-frame clones only, minus some. The table shows 170,000 or so clones, with roughly 84% occurring only once. This receptor was taken from a man in his fifties or sixties with active or convalescent COVID-19. Material for sequencing was peripheral blood. V and J are TRBV4-3 and TRBJ1-4, with 7 bases identical to TRBD1. CDR3 nucleotides: TGCGCCAGCAGCCAGGTACAGGGGCCGCGCCTGGGAAAACTGTTTTTT. It is translated as CASSQVQGPRLGKLFF.